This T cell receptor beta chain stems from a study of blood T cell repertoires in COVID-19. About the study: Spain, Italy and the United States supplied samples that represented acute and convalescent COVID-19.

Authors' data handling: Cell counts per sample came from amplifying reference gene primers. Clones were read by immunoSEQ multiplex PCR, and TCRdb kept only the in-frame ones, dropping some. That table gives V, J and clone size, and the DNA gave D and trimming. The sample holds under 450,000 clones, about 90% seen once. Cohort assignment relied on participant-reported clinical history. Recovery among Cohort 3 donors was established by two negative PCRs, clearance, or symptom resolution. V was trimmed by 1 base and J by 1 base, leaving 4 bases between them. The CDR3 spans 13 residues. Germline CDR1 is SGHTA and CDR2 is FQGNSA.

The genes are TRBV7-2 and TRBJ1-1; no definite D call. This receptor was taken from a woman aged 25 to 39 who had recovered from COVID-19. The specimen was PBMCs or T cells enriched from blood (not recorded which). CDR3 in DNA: TGTGCCAGCAGCTTAGGCAGGAACACTGAAGCTTTCTTT. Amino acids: CASSLGRNTEAFF.